The 3 T cell receptor beta chains given below trace back to one sample, sequenced in a study of radiotherapy plus CTLA-4 blockade in lung cancer (dated by TCRdb to between 2018 and 2020). The library relied on the immunoSEQ multiplex PCR assay. TCRdb carries this immuneACCESS record with in-frame sequences only. Its versions omit some clonotypes, under half of them owing to an unresolved V gene in the studies checked, with the rest unexplained. Present in this sample are about 82,000 clones, 72% of which were seen just once. Together, the top ten hold over 12% of the sample. The material was peripheral blood, obtained from a patient treated with radiotherapy plus ipilimumab. These receptors were taken from a human donor with non-small cell lung cancer that progressed on radiotherapy plus ipilimumab.

The chain has TRBV7-2 and TRBJ1-4; 7 nucleotides line up with TRBD1. Losses at the gene ends were 2 bases for V and 3 bases for J; bases not matched to a gene: 3. Per germline, CDR1 SGHTA and CDR2 FQGNSA. This CDR3 has 15 residues. CDR3 DNA: TGTGCCAGCAGCTTACAGGGACAGCCTAATGAAAAACTGTTTTTT. It specifies CASSLQGQPNEKLFF.

This clone is labeled medium-sized. The genes are TRBV5-1 and TRBJ2-7; TRBD1 matches at 7 bases. The CDR3 extends over 15 amino acids. Per germline, CDR1 SGHRS and CDR2 YFSETQ. V trimming: 0 bases; J trimming: 3 bases; junction bases outside the gene matches: 6. The CDR3 spells CASSLDPRDSYEQYF. The CDR3 DNA reads as TGCGCCAGCAGCTTGGATCCGAGGGACAGCTACGAGCAGTACTTC.

CDR3 DNA: TGTGCCAGCAGTATCGGACTAGAGCAGTACTTC. This codes for CASSIGLEQYF. The chain joins TRBV27 to TRBJ2-7; perhaps TRBD2 as D (6 bases). Germline CDR1 is MNHEY and CDR2 is SMNVEV (reference sequence). V shed 5 bases and J shed 7 bases, with 9 bases lying between them. The CDR3 consists of 11 residues.